This paragraph reports one T cell receptor beta chain. No antigen is known for it. No much larger clonotype is one base removed from it; base qualities were not supplied. The CDR3 goes from the cysteine to the phenylalanine over 11 residues. Only the CDR3 region is kept as DNA, spanning 33 bases read in frame from base 1. Based on the germline V gene, the CDR1 and CDR2 sequences are SGDLS and YYNGEE. Cut back by 4 bases and 10 bases, the V and J ends lie 9 bases apart. This specimen belongs to a study of CD8+ T cells in alopecia areata (dated by TCRdb to 2016 to 2019). Background on the whole study: High-throughput TCRbeta sequencing was used to examine T cell clonal expansion in alopecia areata in both the C3H/HeJ mouse model and human patients. In humans, TCRbeta sequencing was performed on scalp tissue and on sorted CD4+ and CD8+ peripheral blood T cells from healthy controls and from patients with patchy or totalis/universalis alopecia areata. Scalp clonality was compared across normal scalp (n=4), patchy alopecia areata scalp (n=8), and alopecia totalis/universalis scalp (n=8). RNA was obtained with the PAXgene miRNA kit for fixed scalp, the miRNeasy kit for PBMCs, and the RNeasy kit for mouse skin. TCRbeta CDR3 regions were amplified by immunoSEQ multiplex PCR with 35 Vbeta forward and 13 Jbeta reverse primers.

PBMCs were isolated by density centrifugation and stained for CD3, CD4 and CD8, after which CD4+ and CD8+ T cells were sorted on a FACSAria. Scalp biopsies and blood samples were obtained from unaffected controls. The receptor library was made with the immunoSEQ multiplex PCR assay. RNA was extracted from all samples and reverse transcribed into cDNA, which served as template for TCR sequencing. First-strand cDNA was synthesized using SuperScript III with a 2:1 mix of oligo-dT and random hexamers. Amplification bias was assessed with a synthetic immune receptor repertoire, and residual bias was removed computationally. Per the authors' processing: Raw reads were preprocessed to remove errors, and CDR3 was defined by IMGT conventions from the conserved cysteine to phenylalanine. Clonality was calculated as 1 minus Shannon entropy normalized by log2 of the number of productive unique TCRs. Whether scalp clones were CD4 or CD8 was inferred by matching scalp TCRbeta sequences against CD4 and CD8 repertoires sorted from blood. TCRdb stores this immuneACCESS table with in-frame sequences only. Part of the clones is absent; in the studies checked, under half of the shortfall reflects unresolved V genes, and no reason is known for the rest. V and J calls and clone size come straight from that table; D and trimming were deduced from the DNA. The sample table shows 140,000 to 150,000 clones, and less than 65% are seen once. Roughly a third of the sample is in the top ten clones.

Findings and caveats that apply to the study as a whole: Unlike mouse skin, which is dominated by gammadelta T cells, normal human skin has resident alphabeta T cells that are also sequenced, and this complicates analysis of the scalp TCR repertoire. Higher clonality and more expanded CD8+ clones were observed in lesional scalp than in normal scalp, particularly in alopecia totalis/universalis, a finding suggestive of antigenic drive. TCR sequences shared between patients were less clear than in mice, possibly partly because of HLA diversity in the patient population.

The origin of this receptor is a human donor in good health. Sequenced: CD8+ T cells sorted from blood. The sequence links TRBV9 to TRBJ2-1; 6 matching bases give a weak D call of TRBD1. This receptor has the CDR3 CASSTTGEQFF. The sequenced DNA is TGTGCCAGCAGCACTACAGGGGAGCAGTTCTTC.